The TCR beta chain described here comes from a study of blood T cell repertoires in COVID-19. Study as a whole: Some COVID-19 samples were acute and others convalescent; all came from the United States, Italy and Spain. From T cells, B-cell-depleted T cells, or PBMCs came the material, which was cDNA or gDNA.

Source study methods: Amplifying reference gene primers gave estimates of nucleated cell counts. Assay: immunoSEQ multiplex PCR; the TCRdb copy retains only in-frame clones and omits some. That table is the source of V, J and clone size, and D and trimming were worked out from the DNA. The sample yields about 150,000 clones, approximately 87% seen once. The germline V gene has CDR1 SNHLY and CDR2 FYNNEI. The CDR3 spans 13 residues. Deletions cut 2 bases from V and 2 bases from J, with 6 bases between. Sequenced sample: peripheral blood. The TCR originated in a woman aged 45-60 years with active or convalescent COVID-19. This rearrangement joins TRBV2 to TRBJ1-2; possible D gene TRBD1, 5 bases. CDR3 DNA: TGTGCCAGCAGTGAACAGGGCAACTATGGCTACACCTTC. It encodes CASSEQGNYGYTF. Complete variable domain (other parts from reference TRBV2 and TRBJ1-2): EPEVTQTPSHQVTQMGQEVILRCVPISNHLYFYWYRQILGQKVEFLVSFYNNEISEKSEIFDDQFSVERPDGSNFTLKIRSTKLEDSAMYFCASSEQGNYGYTFGSGTRLTVV.